A selection of T cell receptor beta chains follows, all from one sample in a study of low-dose radiotherapy and immunotherapy resistance in tumors. TCRdb called the reads again in MiXCR, with one record for every CDR3 protein. The sample includes more than 90,000 distinct CDR3 sequences, less than 25% seen only once; the top ten take approximately 4%. The sequenced sample was PBMCs, obtained after low-dose radiotherapy plus immunotherapy. These receptors were collected from a male donor with prostate cancer. Each CDR3 is given with its conserved first and last residue. The D gene is left open where the match is weak. Some rows mark clone size as missing; the rest say once, few, many or name a class of expanded clone.

v_gene: TRBV6-6
abundance: few
d_gene: TRBD2
j_gene: TRBJ2-2
len: 19
CDR3aa: CASSPPGLAGGGNTGELFF
CDR3nt: TGTGCCAGCAGCCCCCCGGGACTAGCGGGGGGGGGAAACACCGGGGAGCTGTTTTTT

v_gene: TRBV4-2
abundance: many
d_gene: -
j_gene: TRBJ2-7
len: 15
CDR3aa: CASSQDNPSTDEQYF
CDR3nt: TGTGCCAGCAGCCAAGATAATCCTAGCACAGACGAGCAGTACTTC

v_gene: TRBV20-1
abundance: many
d_gene: -
j_gene: TRBJ2-3
len: 15
CDR3aa: CSANLGITSTDTQYF
CDR3nt: TGCAGTGCTAACCTAGGGATTACTAGCACAGATACGCAGTATTTT

v_gene: TRBV5-5
abundance: many
d_gene: TRBD1
j_gene: TRBJ2-7
len: 15
CDR3aa: CASRVGDRGTYEQYF
CDR3nt: TGTGCCAGCAGGGTGGGGGACAGGGGTACCTACGAGCAGTACTTC

v_gene: TRBV19
abundance: many
d_gene: -
j_gene: TRBJ1-1
len: 14
CDR3aa: CASSTTRGNTEAFF
CDR3nt: TGTGCCAGTAGTACCACCCGGGGAAACACTGAAGCTTTCTTT

v_gene: TRBV7-2
abundance: many
d_gene: TRBD2
j_gene: TRBJ2-5
len: 13
CDR3aa: CASVTGGRETQYF
CDR3nt: TGTGCCAGCGTGACGGGGGGAAGAGAGACCCAGTACTTC

v_gene: TRBV4-1
abundance: -
d_gene: TRBD1
j_gene: TRBJ2-1
len: 17
CDR3aa: CASSQIGGTASLREQFF
CDR3nt: TGCGCCAGCAGCCAAATAGGTGGGACAGCCTCTTTGAGGGAGCAGTTCTTC

v_gene: TRBV5-5
abundance: many
d_gene: -
j_gene: TRBJ1-1
len: 14
CDR3aa: CASSAPTGNTEAFF
CDR3nt: TGTGCCAGCAGCGCCCCGACAGGGAACACTGAAGCTTTCTTT

v_gene: TRBV27
abundance: many
d_gene: -
j_gene: TRBJ1-2
len: 13
CDR3aa: CASSSTVNYGYTF
CDR3nt: TGTGCCAGCAGTTCTACAGTGAACTATGGCTACACCTTC

v_gene: TRBV20-1
abundance: many
d_gene: TRBD1
j_gene: TRBJ1-4
len: 14
CDR3aa: CSAPRGATNEKLFF
CDR3nt: TGCAGTGCTCCCAGGGGGGCAACTAATGAAAAACTGTTTTTT

v_gene: TRBV9
abundance: -
d_gene: -
j_gene: TRBJ2-3
len: 16
CDR3aa: CASSVAGGGSTDTQYF
CDR3nt: TGTGCCAGCAGCGTAGCGGGGGGCGGAAGCACAGATACGCAGTATTTT

v_gene: TRBV6-8
abundance: -
d_gene: -
j_gene: TRBJ2-5
len: 15
CDR3aa: CASSGLRQEEETQYF
CDR3nt: TGTGCCAGTAGCGGACTAAGACAGGAAGAAGAGACCCAGTACTTC

v_gene: TRBV6-2/TRBV6-3
abundance: -
d_gene: -
j_gene: TRBJ1-5
len: 15
CDR3aa: CASSYSNSNNQPQHF
CDR3nt: TGTGCCAGCAGTTACTCGAACAGTAATAATCAGCCCCAGCATTTT

v_gene: TRBV5-1
abundance: many
d_gene: TRBD1
j_gene: TRBJ2-1
len: 14
CDR3aa: CASSRDSSYNEQFF
CDR3nt: TGCGCCAGCAGCAGGGACAGCTCCTACAATGAGCAGTTCTTC

v_gene: TRBV5-4
abundance: -
d_gene: TRBD2
j_gene: TRBJ2-3
len: 16
CDR3aa: CASSLGLAGSSDTQYF
CDR3nt: TGTGCCAGCAGCTTGGGGTTAGCGGGGAGTTCGGATACGCAGTATTTT

v_gene: TRBV14
abundance: many
d_gene: -
j_gene: TRBJ1-2
len: 12
CDR3aa: CASSQRLYGYTF
CDR3nt: TGTGCCAGCAGCCAACGCCTCTATGGCTACACCTTC

v_gene: TRBV4-1
abundance: many
d_gene: -
j_gene: TRBJ1-5
len: 15
CDR3aa: CASSPKVGPGQPQHF
CDR3nt: TGCGCCAGCAGCCCCAAAGTGGGGCCAGGACAGCCCCAGCATTTT

v_gene: TRBV3-1
abundance: many
d_gene: -
j_gene: TRBJ2-7
len: 11
CDR3aa: CASSNRREQYF
CDR3nt: TGTGCCAGCAGCAACCGAAGAGAGCAGTACTTC

v_gene: TRBV7-3
abundance: many
d_gene: -
j_gene: TRBJ2-1
len: 14
CDR3aa: CASSADFGANEQFF
CDR3nt: TGTGCCAGCAGCGCCGATTTTGGGGCCAATGAGCAGTTCTTC

v_gene: TRBV11-2
abundance: -
d_gene: -
j_gene: TRBJ2-1
len: 15
CDR3aa: CVSSRPVGPHNEQFF
CDR3nt: TGTGTCAGCAGCCGGCCCGTAGGACCGCACAATGAGCAGTTCTTC

v_gene: TRBV7-3
abundance: -
d_gene: TRBD2
j_gene: TRBJ2-5
len: 15
CDR3aa: CASSLGGGDQETQYF
CDR3nt: TGTGCCAGCAGCTTAGGCGGGGGGGACCAAGAGACCCAGTACTTC

v_gene: TRBV6-1
abundance: many
d_gene: -
j_gene: TRBJ2-5
len: 15
CDR3aa: CASNLGGGIGETQYF
CDR3nt: TGTGCCAGCAACTTAGGGGGGGGGATCGGGGAGACCCAGTACTTC

v_gene: TRBV5-1
abundance: many
d_gene: TRBD2
j_gene: TRBJ2-7
len: 15
CDR3aa: CASSLLRGNSYEQYF
CDR3nt: TGCGCCAGCAGCTTGTTGCGGGGGAACTCCTACGAGCAGTACTTC

v_gene: TRBV4-2
abundance: many
d_gene: TRBD2
j_gene: TRBJ2-5
len: 16
CDR3aa: CASSQGLRGGQETQYF
CDR3nt: TGTGCCAGCAGCCAGGGACTACGGGGGGGACAAGAGACCCAGTACTTC

v_gene: TRBV12-3/TRBV12-4
abundance: many
d_gene: -
j_gene: TRBJ2-1
len: 16
CDR3aa: CASLRGQTSSYNEQFF
CDR3nt: TGTGCCAGCCTCCGGGGGCAGACGAGCTCCTACAATGAGCAGTTCTTC

v_gene: TRBV5-1
abundance: many
d_gene: TRBD2
j_gene: TRBJ2-1
len: 16
CDR3aa: CASSEMLAGAYNEQFF
CDR3nt: TGCGCCAGCAGCGAAATGCTAGCGGGGGCCTACAATGAGCAGTTCTTC

v_gene: TRBV6-5
abundance: many
d_gene: -
j_gene: TRBJ2-2
len: 12
CDR3aa: CASSLNGGELFF
CDR3nt: TGTGCCAGCAGTTTGAACGGAGGGGAGCTGTTTTTT

v_gene: TRBV29-1
abundance: -
d_gene: -
j_gene: TRBJ2-3
len: 12
CDR3aa: CSVEHDTDTQYF
CDR3nt: TGCAGCGTTGAGCACGACACAGATACGCAGTATTTT

v_gene: TRBV3-1
abundance: many
d_gene: -
j_gene: TRBJ1-1
len: 12
CDR3aa: CASHREGTEAFF
CDR3nt: TGTGCCAGCCACAGGGAAGGGACTGAAGCTTTCTTT